Below, 9 T cell receptor beta chains from the same sample are listed, as sequenced in a study of cytomegalovirus exposure and HLA in healthy donors. Amplification used 60 Vbeta primers and 13 Jbeta primers. Repertoires were generated with immunoSEQ multiplex PCR, while TCRdb's copy carries only in-frame clones and drops some. The table lists 40,000 or so clones, roughly nine tenths of them singletons. Sequencing was done on a sample of PBMCs. Source of these receptors: a woman between 18 and 29 years old in good health and CMV-seronegative.

The rearrangement joins TRBV28 to TRBJ1-2, with D tentatively TRBD1 (5 bases). Trimming pared 3 bases from V and 3 bases from J, leaving 8 bases between. Germline assignment: CDR1 MDHEN and CDR2 SYDVKM. The length of the CDR3 is 13 residues. The CDR3 spells CASSFGRDYGYTF. The CDR3 DNA sequence: TGTGCCAGCAGTTTCGGCAGGGACTATGGCTACACCTTC.

The chain recombines TRBV28 with TRBJ1-5, with 8 bases aligning to TRBD1. CDR1 is MDHEN, CDR2 SYDVKM, per germline. The V and J ends lost 5 bases and 1 base, in that order; junction bases with no gene match: 10. The CDR3 runs 17 residues. The CDR3 coding sequence is TGTGCCAGCAGTGACAGGGGATTTCAGTCAAGCAATCAGCCCCAGCATTTT. The encoded protein is CASSDRGFQSSNQPQHF.

J is TRBJ2-6 and V is TRBV5-1, with D maybe TRBD1 (5 bases). The CDR3 spans 15 residues. Trimming pared 2 bases from V and 1 base from J, leaving 7 bases between. Germline loops: CDR1 SGHRS, CDR2 YFSETQ. The CDR3 region has the DNA TGCGCCAGCAGCTTAAGGACATCTGGGGCCAACGTCCTGACTTTC. This codes for CASSLRTSGANVLTF.

Of note for this clone: Distinct nucleotide sequences in the sample also encode this CDR3. V is TRBV7-3 and J is TRBJ2-3, with TRBD1 matching over 11 bases. The CDR3 contains 15 residues. Trimming took 5 bases from V and 5 from J; bases not matched to a gene: 6. Germline values: CDR1 SGHTA, CDR2 FQGTGA. The CDR3 protein is CASSLGTGGEDTQYF. CDR3 DNA sequence: TGTGCCAGCAGCCTCGGGACAGGGGGGGAAGATACGCAGTATTTT.

The V gene is TRBV28, the J gene TRBJ1-1; D not certain. Trimming shortened V by 2 bases and J by 3 bases, and 7 bases separated the two germline ends. The CDR3 sequence is 13 residues long. From germline, CDR1 is MDHEN and CDR2 SYDVKM. The CDR3 DNA is TGTGCCAGCAGTTTACTCACAGACACTGAAGCTTTCTTT. Its protein is CASSLLTDTEAFF.

This clone has only one observation. V and J are TRBV27 and TRBJ1-6; D is undetermined. The V gene lost 7 bases and the J gene lost 0 bases, with 10 bases spanning the gap. CDR3 length equals 15 residues. Germline assignment: CDR1 MNHEY and CDR2 SMNVEV (reference sequence). CDR3 in amino acids: CASTASGSYNSPLHF. The DNA of the CDR3 is TGTGCCAGCACGGCCTCAGGCTCCTATAATTCACCCCTCCACTTT.

The V gene is TRBV28, the J gene TRBJ2-1; TRBD2 aligns across 12 bases. In germline, CDR1 is MDHEN, CDR2 SYDVKM. The CDR3 length is 15 residues. With V trimmed by 7 bases and J by 5 bases, 6 bases remained unmatched. The DNA of the CDR3 is TGTGCCAGCAACCCTAGCGGGAGGGCCCACAATGAGCAGTTCTTC. This gives the protein CASNPSGRAHNEQFF. The whole variable domain, remainder taken from reference TRBV28 and TRBJ2-1, is DVKVTQSSRYLVKRTGEKVFLECVQDMDHENMFWYRQDPGLGLRLIYFSYDVKMKEKGDIPEGYSVSREKKERFSLILESASTNQTSMYLCASNPSGRAHNEQFFGPGTRLTVL.

This chain connects TRBV4-1 to TRBJ2-3, with 10 bases that match TRBD2. V gave up 6 bases and J gave up 3 bases; unmatched junction bases: 12. Per germline, CDR1 MGHRA and CDR2 YSYEKL. CDR3 length equals 17 residues. The CDR3 DNA follows: TGCGCCAGCAGTCCCCCTAGCGGGAGAGGGTGGACAGATACGCAGTATTTT. Protein product: CASSPPSGRGWTDTQYF.

The V and J genes are TRBV6-5 and TRBJ1-6; 7 nucleotides match TRBD1. CDR1 and CDR2 (germline): MNHEY, SVGAGI. Unmatched junction bases numbered 10, after V lost 6 bases and J lost 8 bases. CDR3 size: 15 residues. CDR3 protein: CASSLLHRGDSPLHF. The DNA of the CDR3 is TGTGCCAGCAGCCTCCTCCACAGGGGAGATTCACCCCTCCACTTT.